This T cell receptor (beta chain) came from a study of cytomegalovirus exposure and HLA in healthy donors. Study-wide background: Within an early data release were 80 million to 90 million unique TCRs drawn from HLA-typed donors. The Caucasian-associated ancestry cluster held 80% to 90% of a few hundred genotyped donors.

Use of 60 Vbeta and 13 Jbeta primers characterized the PCR. Sequencing used immunoSEQ multiplex PCR; TCRdb keeps in-frame clones, though not all of them. The table lists around 210,000 clones. In regard to this clone: What it binds is not known.

Germline V gene sequence: CDR1 KGHSY, CDR2 FQNENV. CDR3 length: 15 residues. V lost 1 base to trimming and J lost 5 bases; unmatched junction nucleotides: 7. Study-wide points: The study put roughly 160 TCR beta chains on its list as cytomegalovirus-associated. Among TCR beta chains of equal frequency, HLA-associated ones were more clonally expanded in a later analysis.

The chain has TRBV16 and TRBJ2-7, with 8 bases fitting TRBD2. This receptor was taken from a woman aged 30 to 39 in good health and CMV-seropositive. Specimen: PBMCs. The CDR3 is CASSQFEREFNEQYF. For the CDR3, the DNA is TGTGCCAGCAGCCAATTTGAGCGGGAGTTCAACGAGCAGTACTTC.